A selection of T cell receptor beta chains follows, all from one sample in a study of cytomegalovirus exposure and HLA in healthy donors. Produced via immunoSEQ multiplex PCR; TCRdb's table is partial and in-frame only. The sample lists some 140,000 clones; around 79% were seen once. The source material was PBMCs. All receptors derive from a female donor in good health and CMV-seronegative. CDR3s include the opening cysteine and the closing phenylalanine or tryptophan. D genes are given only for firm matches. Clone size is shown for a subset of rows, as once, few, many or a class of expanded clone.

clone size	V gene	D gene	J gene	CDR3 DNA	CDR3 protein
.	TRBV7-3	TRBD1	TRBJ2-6	TGTGCCAGCAGCCCTGGACAGGGGGCATGGTCTGGGGCCAACGTCCTGACTTTC	CASSPGQGAWSGANVLTF
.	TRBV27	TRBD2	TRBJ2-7	TGTGCCAGCAGTCTGGGACTAGCGCGCCTCGGCGAGCAGTACTTC	CASSLGLARLGEQYF
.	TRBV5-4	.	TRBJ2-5	TGTGCCAGCAGCGCCGGGGTGAGAGAGACCCAGTACTTC	CASSAGVRETQYF
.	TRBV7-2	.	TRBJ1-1	TGTGCCAGCAGCTTGGAGATTACGGCCACTGAAGCTTTCTTT	CASSLEITATEAFF
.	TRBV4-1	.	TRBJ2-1	TGCGCCAGCAGCCTATTCTTTATTAGCGACTACAATGAGCAGTTCTTC	CASSLFFISDYNEQFF
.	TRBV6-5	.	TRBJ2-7	TGTGCCAGCAGTTACTCGAGGATAGGAACCTACGAGCAGTACTTC	CASSYSRIGTYEQYF
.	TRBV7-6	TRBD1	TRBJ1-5	TGTGCCAGCAGCCTGGGACAGAGCAATCAGCCCCAGCATTTT	CASSLGQSNQPQHF
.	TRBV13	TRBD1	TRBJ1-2	TGTGCCAGCAGCTTAGGGGCACAGGGGACTGGCTACACCTTC	CASSLGAQGTGYTF
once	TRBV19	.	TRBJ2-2	TGTGCCAGTACAGGGTTCATCGGGGAGCTGTTTTTT	CASTGFIGELFF
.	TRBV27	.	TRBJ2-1	TGTGCCAGCAGCCTCCGATCTATAAGCTCCTACAATGAGCAGTTCTTC	CASSLRSISSYNEQFF
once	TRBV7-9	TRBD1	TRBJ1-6	TGTGCCAGCAGCACCGGGACAGGGGGTTCACCCCTCCACTTT	CASSTGTGGSPLHF
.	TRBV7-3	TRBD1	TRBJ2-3	TGTGCCAGCAGCCCTCGGACAGGGGGTACAGATACGCAGTATTTT	CASSPRTGGTDTQYF
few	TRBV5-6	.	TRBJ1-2	TGTGCCAGCAGCGGGGACTTGTTGGGCTACACCTTC	CASSGDLLGYTF
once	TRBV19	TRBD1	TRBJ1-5	TGTGCCAGTAGTTGGATCGGCCAGGGGGCAAGTCAGCCCCAGCATTTT	CASSWIGQGASQPQHF
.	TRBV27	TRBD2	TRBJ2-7	TGTGCCAGCAGTGGTGGACTAGCGGCCGAGCAGTACTTC	CASSGGLAAEQYF
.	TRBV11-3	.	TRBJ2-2	TGTGCCAGCAGCCCGAGGGCCATGACCGGGGAGCTGTTTTTT	CASSPRAMTGELFF
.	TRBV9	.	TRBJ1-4	TGTGCCAGCAGCCCCGACAACAGGGCCCTCAGTGAAAAACTGTTTTTT	CASSPDNRALSEKLFF
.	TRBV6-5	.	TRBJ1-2	TGTGCCAGCAGGCCCACAGGGTCCTATGGCTACACCTTC	CASRPTGSYGYTF
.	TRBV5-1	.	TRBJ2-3	TGCGCCAGCAGCCCGAGTAGCGGAGTAAATACGCAGTATTTT	CASSPSSGVNTQYF
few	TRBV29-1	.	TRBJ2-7	TGCAGCGTTCGGCGGGGTGACAGGGTATCCTACGAGCAGTACTTC	CSVRRGDRVSYEQYF
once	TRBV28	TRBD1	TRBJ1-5	TGTGCCAGCAGTACAACCGACAGGGCAGGTCAGCCCCAGCATTTT	CASSTTDRAGQPQHF
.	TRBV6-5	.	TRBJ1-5	TGTGCCAGCAGTTACTCGCCGGGGATTCAGCCCCAGCATTTT	CASSYSPGIQPQHF
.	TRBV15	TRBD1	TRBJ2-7	TGTGCCACCAGCAGAGGAGGGGGCGAGAACGAGCAGTACTTC	CATSRGGGENEQYF
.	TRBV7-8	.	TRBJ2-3	TGTGCCAGCAGCTTAGTCCCCATAGATACGCAGTATTTT	CASSLVPIDTQYF
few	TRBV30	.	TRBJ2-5	TGTGCCTGGGGATCCCGAGGGACCCAGTACTTC	CAWGSRGTQYF
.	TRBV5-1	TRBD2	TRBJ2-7	TGCGCCAGCAGTCACGGGGGGGGGTCCTACGAGCAGTACTTC	CASSHGGGSYEQYF
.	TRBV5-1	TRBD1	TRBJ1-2	TGCGCCAGCAGCTTGGACAGGGGCGCGCGGTATGGCTACACCTTC	CASSLDRGARYGYTF
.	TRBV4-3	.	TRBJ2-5	TGCGCCAGCAGCCAAGTGAGGACTTTTGGAGAGACCCAGTACTTC	CASSQVRTFGETQYF
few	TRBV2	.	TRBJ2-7	TGTGCCAGCATTGACGACAGTTACGAGCAGTACTTC	CASIDDSYEQYF
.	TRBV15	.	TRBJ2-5	TGTGCCACCAGCAGGAGCGGGACATCCCAAGAGACCCAGTACTTC	CATSRSGTSQETQYF
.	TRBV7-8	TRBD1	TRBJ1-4	TGTGCCAGCAGCTTATACAGGGGGGATAATGAAAAACTGTTTTTT	CASSLYRGDNEKLFF
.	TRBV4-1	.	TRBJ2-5	TGCGCCAGCAGCCAGTACCACAGGGGCGGGGAAGAGACCCAGTACTTC	CASSQYHRGGEETQYF
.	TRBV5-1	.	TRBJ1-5	TGCGCCAGCAGCTTGACAGGAGATCATAGCAATCAGCCCCAGCATTTT	CASSLTGDHSNQPQHF
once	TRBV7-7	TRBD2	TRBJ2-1	TGTGCTAGCAGCGTCACTAGCGGGTCCTACAATGAGCAGTTCTTC	CASSVTSGSYNEQFF
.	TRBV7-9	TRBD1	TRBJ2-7	TGTGCCAGCAGCCTGACAGGGTACGAGCAGTACTTC	CASSLTGYEQYF
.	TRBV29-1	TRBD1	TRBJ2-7	TGCAGCGTTCTTAAATTGGACAGGTTATCCTACGAGCAGTACTTC	CSVLKLDRLSYEQYF
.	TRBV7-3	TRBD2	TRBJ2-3	TGTGCCAGTTCGAGCGGGGGCACAGATACGCAGTATTTT	CASSSGGTDTQYF
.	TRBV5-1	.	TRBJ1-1	TGCGCCAGCAATTCGGAGGATTTGGACACTGAAGCTTTCTTT	CASNSEDLDTEAFF
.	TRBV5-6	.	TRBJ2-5	TGTGCCAGCAGCCTTCAGGGTCGGGAGACCCAGTACTTC	CASSLQGRETQYF
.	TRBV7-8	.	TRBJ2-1	TGTGCCAGCAGCTTAGTCCCCGGCGTGGGCGCTTACAATGAGCAGTTCTTC	CASSLVPGVGAYNEQFF
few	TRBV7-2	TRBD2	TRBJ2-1	TGTGCCAGCACCCTAGCGGGAGGTAACTCCTACAATGAGCAGTTCTTC	CASTLAGGNSYNEQFF
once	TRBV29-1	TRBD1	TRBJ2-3	TGCAGCGTATATAGACAGGGCAGGGCGGCAGATACGCAGTATTTT	CSVYRQGRAADTQYF
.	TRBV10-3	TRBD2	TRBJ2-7	TGTGCCATCAGTGAGCTAGCGGGAAGAGGGACCTACGAGCAGTACTTC	CAISELAGRGTYEQYF
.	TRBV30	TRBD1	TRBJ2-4	TGTGCCTGGGGACCGGGACAGAGAAAAAACATTCAGTACTTC	CAWGPGQRKNIQYF
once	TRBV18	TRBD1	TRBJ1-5	TGTGCCAGCTCAGCAGGGGGAAGCAATCAGCCCCAGCATTTT	CASSAGGSNQPQHF
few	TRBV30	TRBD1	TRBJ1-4	TGTGCCTGGAGTTACGGGACAGGGAAGGGTGAAAAACTGTTTTTT	CAWSYGTGKGEKLFF
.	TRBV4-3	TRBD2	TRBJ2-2	TGCGCCAGCAGCCAGGACCTCGGACTAGCGGGGACCGGGGAGCTGTTTTTT	CASSQDLGLAGTGELFF
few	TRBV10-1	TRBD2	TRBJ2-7	TGCGCCAGCAGTCCGGGACTAGCCTACGAGCAGTACTTC	CASSPGLAYEQYF
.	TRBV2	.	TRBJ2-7	TGTGCCAGCAGTTCCAGGCATGTCTACGAGCAGTACTTC	CASSSRHVYEQYF